The 18 T cell receptor beta chains in this list originate from one sample, sequenced in a study of blood T cell repertoires in COVID-19. Profiling relied on immunoSEQ multiplex PCR, and the TCRdb table lists in-frame clones only, not all of them. The sample contains about 70,000 clones, roughly four fifths of which appear only once. The sequenced sample was peripheral blood. These TCRs come from a man aged 25-40 years with COVID-19, enrolled during active disease.

The chain joins TRBV7-3 to TRBJ2-5, with a weak D call TRBD1 (5 bases). Trimming took off 0 bases at V and 1 base at J, with 12 bases between the two ends. Per germline, CDR1 SGHTA and CDR2 FQGTGA. The CDR3 contains 16 residues. CDR3 sequence reads: CASSLTGRWVQETQYF. Written as DNA, the CDR3 is TGTGCCAGCAGCTTAACGGGGCGATGGGTCCAAGAGACCCAGTACTTC.

V usage is TRBV5-1 and J usage is TRBJ1-1; D is uncertain. The CDR3 runs to 13 residues. Trimming removed 6 bases at V and 0 bases at J, with 9 bases between. Germline V CDR1 and CDR2: SGHRS, YFSETQ. As DNA, the CDR3 is TGCGCCAGCACTGAGGCGATGAACACTGAAGCTTTCTTT. It specifies CASTEAMNTEAFF.

The rearrangement joins TRBV5-1 to TRBJ2-7, with 8 bases aligning to TRBD1. J gave up 12 bases and V 0 bases, and 5 bases lay outside the gene matches. The CDR3 spans 12 residues. Germline CDR1 is SGHRS and CDR2 is YFSETQ. The CDR3 loop reads CASSLEGTGLYF. CDR3 bases: TGCGCCAGCAGCTTGGAGGGGACAGGTTTGTACTTC.

The chain links TRBV28 to TRBJ2-7; TRBD1 matches 7 bases. The CDR3 covers 19 residues. The J segment lost 2 bases and the V segment lost 10 bases, leaving 26 bases of the junction unmatched. Germline V gene sequence: CDR1 MDHEN, CDR2 SYDVKM. CDR3 nucleotide sequence: TGTGCCACCCAGATTTTATCGGACGACAGGGCCCTCCACCCCTACGAGCAGTACTTC. Amino acids: CATQILSDDRALHPYEQYF.

This chain links TRBV11-2 with TRBJ2-7; 7 nucleotides agree with TRBD2. The junction had 5 bases not matched to a gene; V was cut back by 1 base and J by 2 bases. CDR1 and CDR2 from the germline V gene are SGHAT and FQNNGV. This CDR3 comprises 15 residues. The CDR3 DNA reads as TGTGCCAGCAGCTTAGTTGTGGCGGGAGCCTACGAGCAGTACTTC. As protein: CASSLVVAGAYEQYF.

The chain is built from TRBV7-2 and TRBJ2-7, with a weak D call TRBD1 (5 bases). The CDR3 totals 14 residues. Deletions cut 1 base from V and 3 bases from J, with 10 bases between. Germline CDR1 reads SGHTA; CDR2 reads FQGNSA. The CDR3 here is CASSLETESYEQYF. The CDR3 DNA follows: TGTGCCAGCAGCTTAGAGACAGAGAGCTACGAGCAGTACTTC.

V usage is TRBV24-1 and J usage is TRBJ2-2; 7 bases match TRBD1. CDR3 length: 17 residues. The V gene's germline CDR1 is KGHDR and CDR2 SFDVKD. J lost 5 bases, V lost 3 bases, and 11 bases had no gene match. In DNA, the CDR3 is TGTGCCACCAGTGATCCTCGACAGGGTTTGTGGACCGGGGAGCTGTTTTTT. It yields the protein CATSDPRQGLWTGELFF.

The chain is built from TRBV12-3 or TRBV12-4 and TRBJ2-7, with D possibly TRBD2 on 5 matching bases. Trimming removed 7 bases at V and 2 bases at J, with 12 bases between. The CDR3 spans 13 residues. The CDR3 loop is CASTEGGPYEQYF. The DNA of the CDR3 is TGTGCCAGCACCGAAGGAGGTCCCTACGAGCAGTACTTC.

The J gene is TRBJ1-2, the V gene TRBV19; TRBD1 matches 7 bases. V shed 5 bases and J 5 bases; nucleotides not matched to a gene: 8. This CDR3 is 14 amino acids long. CDR1 and CDR2 (germline): LNHDA, SQIVND (reference sequence). CDR3 in amino acids: CASSFGTADYGYTF. In DNA, the CDR3 is TGTGCCAGTAGTTTTGGGACAGCCGATTATGGCTACACCTTC.

V and J are TRBV6-5 and TRBJ1-1, with a weak D call TRBD1 (5 bases). Trimming pared 2 bases from V and 11 bases from J, leaving 21 bases between. The CDR3 covers 15 residues. The germline V gene encodes CDR1 MNHEY and CDR2 SVGAGI. The CDR3 protein is CASSYNLGTKGGAFF. In DNA form, the CDR3 reads TGTGCCAGCAGTTACAACTTAGGGACGAAAGGAGGGGCTTTCTTT.

The genes are TRBV4-1 and TRBJ1-2, with TRBD1 identical over 8 bases. J gave up 4 bases and V 4 bases, and 8 bases lay outside the gene matches. Germline lookup yields CDR1 MGHRA and CDR2 YSYEKL. The CDR3 is 15 amino acids. CDR3 nucleotide sequence: TGCGCCAGCAGCCCCTTGACAGGGGTTCCCTATGGCTACACCTTC. Translating gives CASSPLTGVPYGYTF.

The chain combines TRBV5-4 with TRBJ1-2, with 9 bases identical to TRBD1. Germline V gene data show CDR1 as SGHNT and CDR2 as YYREEE (reference sequence). The CDR3 runs to 16 residues. After removal of 4 bases from V and 4 bases from J, the junction contained 11 bases not matched to a gene. CDR3 nucleotide sequence: TGTGCCAGCAGCCCTCCCCGCGGACAGGGGTTCTATGGCTACACCTTC. This translates into CASSPPRGQGFYGYTF.

The J gene is TRBJ1-5, the V gene TRBV27; unclear D gene. Germline CDR1 MNHEY, CDR2 SMNVEV (reference sequence). This CDR3 has 14 amino acids. Trimming removed 4 bases at V and 0 bases at J, with 7 bases between. The CDR3 sequence is CASSSSYSNQPQHF. DNA for the CDR3: TGTGCCAGCAGTTCATCGTATAGCAATCAGCCCCAGCATTTT.

The J gene is TRBJ1-1, the V gene TRBV27; D ambiguous. Per germline, CDR1 MNHEY and CDR2 SMNVEV (reference sequence). The CDR3 contains 12 residues. V lost 8 bases, J lost 1 base, and 8 bases lay in between. CDR3 amino acids: CASSDWNTEAFF. The CDR3 DNA is TGTGCCAGCTCAGACTGGAACACTGAAGCTTTCTTT.

The J gene is TRBJ1-3, the V gene TRBV6-5, with D maybe TRBD1 (5 bases). Germline CDR1 and CDR2: MNHEY and SVGAGI. The CDR3 covers 15 residues. The V and J ends lost 2 bases and 0 bases respectively, with 8 bases between them. CDR3 protein: CASSYGTNSGNTIYF. The CDR3 bases are TGTGCCAGCAGTTACGGGACTAACTCTGGAAACACCATATATTTT.

The chain links TRBV7-9 to TRBJ2-3, with D unresolved. The length of the CDR3 is 16 residues. V lost 4 bases and J lost 0, with 14 bases in between. Germline CDR1 is SEHNR and CDR2 is FQNEAQ (reference sequence). For the CDR3, the DNA is TGTGCCAGCAGCTCCTCCGGAACAGCTAGCACAGATACGCAGTATTTT. This translates into CASSSSGTASTDTQYF.

This chain uses TRBV7-9 with TRBJ2-3, with a weak D call TRBD1 (6 bases). Deletions cut 4 bases from V and 1 base from J, with 18 bases between. Germline V gene data show CDR1 as SEHNR and CDR2 as FQNEAQ (reference sequence). The CDR3 loop spans 17 amino acids. The CDR3 region has the DNA TGTGCCAGCAGCTCGGTACAGGGTCAGCTCGGCACAGATACGCAGTATTTT. Amino acids: CASSSVQGQLGTDTQYF.

This rearrangement joins TRBV15 to TRBJ1-2, with D hard to call. Germline V lookup: CDR1 LNHNV, CDR2 YYDKDF (reference sequence). The V end was cut by 1 base, the J end by 3 bases, with 12 bases between. The CDR3 consists of 15 residues. CDR3 sequence: CATSRARVVDYGYTF. In nucleotides, the CDR3 is TGTGCCACCAGCAGAGCGAGGGTCGTAGACTATGGCTACACCTTC. Full variable domain (outside the CDR3, taken from reference TRBV15 and TRBJ1-2): DAMVIQNPRYQVTQFGKPVTLSCSQTLNHNVMYWYQQKSSQAPKLLFHYYDKDFNNEADTPDNFQSRRPNTSFCFLDIRSPGLGDTAMYLCATSRARVVDYGYTFGSGTRLTVV.